These 6 T cell receptor beta chains were all obtained from the same sample, sequenced in a study of TIL therapy for anti-PD-1-resistant metastatic lung cancer. The libraries were made with immunoSEQ v3. Assay: immunoSEQ multiplex PCR; the TCRdb copy retains only in-frame clones and omits some. The profile shows more than 90,000 clones, 65% of them singletons. Documented time point: pre-treatment sample, taken before nivolumab and TIL therapy. Pleural nodules or supraclavicular lymph nodes made up most of the excised metastases sampled. Sample: tumor tissue, taken at baseline. These receptors all stem from a person aged 25-80 years with non-small cell lung cancer.

This chain connects TRBV6-2 or TRBV6-3 to TRBJ1-2, with D uncertain. The CDR3 is 19 amino acids. CDR1 and CDR2 (germline): MNHEY, SVGEGT. The V and J ends lost 0 bases and 0 bases respectively, with 20 bases between them. CDR3 in DNA: TGTGCCAGCAGTTACTCGGTACGAGACAAGAAACAACCTAACTATGGCTACACCTTC. It specifies CASSYSVRDKKQPNYGYTF.

The chain links TRBV5-1 to TRBJ2-7; 9 positions agree with TRBD1. Germline CDR1 is SGHRS and CDR2 is YFSETQ. CDR3 length: 14 residues. Unmatched junction bases numbered 9, after V lost 5 bases and J lost 6 bases. The chain's CDR3 is CASSTGTGFREQYF. The CDR3 region has the DNA TGCGCCAGCAGTACCGGGACAGGGTTTCGCGAGCAGTACTTC.

The chain employs TRBV6-2 or TRBV6-3 and TRBJ1-5, with 8 bases that match TRBD1. There are 14 residues in the CDR3. The germline V gene has CDR1 MNHEY and CDR2 SVGEGT. V dropped 2 bases and J dropped 6; count of bases not matched to a gene: 3. CDR3 protein: CASSYPGGRQPQHF. The CDR3 bases are TGTGCCAGCAGTTACCCAGGGGGCCGTCAGCCCCAGCATTTT.

The chain couples TRBV30 to TRBJ2-6; 7 bases fit TRBD2. Germline V gene sequence: CDR1 GTSNPN, CDR2 SVGIG (reference sequence). Trimming removed 5 bases from V and 2 bases from J; junction bases left unmatched: 3. This CDR3 is 14 amino acids long. Written as DNA, the CDR3 is TGTGCCTGGGCTAGCGGAGCTGGGGCCAACGTCCTGACTTTC. It specifies CAWASGAGANVLTF. Full variable domain (missing parts from reference TRBV30 and TRBJ2-6): SQTIHQWPATLVQPVGSPLSLECTVEGTSNPNLYWYRQAAGRGLQLLFYSVGIGQISSEVPQNLSASRPQDRQFILSSKKLLLSDSGFYLCAWASGAGANVLTFGAGSRLTVL.

CDR3 nucleotide sequence: TGCGCCACTCCCGCGGAGGCTAGCGGGAACACCGGGGAGCTGTTTTTT. Its translation: CATPAEASGNTGELFF. This chain uses TRBV10-2 with TRBJ2-2; 7 bases match TRBD2. CDR3 size: 16 residues. CDR1 is WSHSY and CDR2 is SAAADI in the germline V gene. With V trimmed by 10 bases and J by 1 base, 12 bases remained unmatched.

The chain carries TRBV19 and TRBJ2-7, with 12 nucleotides matching TRBD1. With V trimmed by 3 bases and J by 6 bases, 6 bases remained unmatched. The length of the CDR3 is 15 residues. Germline V gene data show CDR1 as LNHDA and CDR2 as SQIVND (reference sequence). The CDR3 bases are TGTGCCAGTAGTATGGGGGACAGGGGGCGAGGCGAGCAGTACTTC. It encodes CASSMGDRGRGEQYF. The full variable domain, with the rest looked up from reference TRBV19 and TRBJ2-7, is DGGITQSPKYLFRKEGQNVTLSCEQNLNHDAMYWYRQDPGQGLRLIYYSQIVNDFQKGDIAEGYSVSREKKESFPLTVTSAQKNPTAFYLCASSMGDRGRGEQYFGPGTRLTVT.